One and the same sample provided the 10 T cell receptor beta chains below, sequenced in a study of regulatory T cells in long-lasting Graves disease. TCR beta libraries were built with iRepertoire HTBI primers and Arm-PCR of CDR3 regions. TCRdb re-called the multiplex PCR reads with MiXCR, one entry per CDR3 protein. The table shows 500,000 to 700,000 distinct CDR3 sequences, with roughly 30% occurring only once. Time point of the sample: persistent/refractory GD, antithyroid drugs over 5 years with positive TRAb. The TCR library was prepared using RNA isolated from PBMCs. Sequencing was performed on peripheral blood mononuclear cells (PBMCs), taken when the disease was refractory, from a patient treated with antithyroid drugs. The receptors here all came from a female donor with Graves disease.

This clonotype was seen only a few times. This rearrangement joins TRBV5-1 to TRBJ1-4; D gene ambiguous. This CDR3 contains 13 residues. Trimming removed 2 bases at V and 7 bases at J, with 9 bases between. Germline V CDR1 and CDR2: SGHRS, YFSETQ. Written as DNA, the CDR3 is TGCGCCAGCAGCTTTGAGGGCATTGAAAAACTGTTTTTT. The encoded protein is CASSFEGIEKLFF.

This clonotype was found a few times. This rearrangement joins TRBV7-3 to TRBJ1-2, with D perhaps matching TRBD1 (5 bases). CDR3 length: 13 residues. V dropped 5 bases and J dropped 8 bases, with 15 bases sitting between them. CDR1 and CDR2 (germline): SGHTA, FQGTGA. The CDR3 reads CASSLRDGRGYTF. CDR3 bases: TGTGCCAGCAGCCTCCGGGACGGACGAGGCTACACCTTC.

As regards this clonotype: The germline gene is not matched at one end of the junction; a read error may be the cause. The chain employs TRBV13 and TRBJ2-7, with TRBD1 identical over 7 bases. The length of the CDR3 is 16 residues. Per the germline V gene, CDR1 is PRHDT and CDR2 is FYEKMQ (reference sequence). The CDR3 bases are TGTGCCAGCAGCTTAGTAGGACAGGCTTATGAATACGAGCAGCACTTC. Translated, it gives CASSLVGQAYEYEQHF.

The chain has TRBV25-1 and TRBJ2-4; D is unclear. Germline CDR1 reads MGHDK; CDR2 reads SYGVNS. V dropped 2 bases and J dropped 9 bases, with 11 bases sitting between them. The CDR3 totals 13 residues. CDR3 nucleotides: TGTGCCAGCAGTGAAACCAATGGAGTCATTCAGTACTTC. This gives the protein CASSETNGVIQYF.

This clonotype was detected a few times. V and J are TRBV29-1 and TRBJ1-5, with 10 nucleotides matching TRBD1. The germline gives CDR1 SQVTM, CDR2 ANQGSEA. V dropped 6 bases and J dropped 5; count of bases not matched to a gene: 7. The CDR3 is 14 amino acids. CDR3 amino acids: CSVGTGTGDQPQHF. The CDR3 DNA sequence: TGCAGCGTAGGCACCGGGACAGGGGATCAGCCCCAGCATTTT.

This clonotype has a handful of counts. The rearrangement uses TRBV19 and TRBJ1-1; TRBD1 matches 8 bases. With V trimmed by 3 bases and J by 0 bases, 6 bases remained unmatched. The length of the CDR3 is 16 residues. Germline values: CDR1 LNHDA, CDR2 SQIVND (reference sequence). The CDR3 here is CASSMRGTGLNTEAFF. CDR3 coding DNA: TGTGCCAGTAGTATGAGGGGGACAGGCCTGAACACTGAAGCTTTCTTT.

The chain combines TRBV20-1 with TRBJ1-2; 8 positions agree with TRBD1. V gave up 6 bases and J gave up 8 bases; unmatched junction bases: 11. Germline V CDR1 and CDR2: DFQATT, SNEGSKA (reference sequence). The CDR3 length is 13 residues. CDR3 loop: CSAAGTGQRGYTF. The CDR3 coding sequence is TGCAGTGCCGCGGGGACAGGCCAGAGGGGCTACACCTTC.

There are a few counts of this clonotype. The chain couples TRBV9 to TRBJ1-2; 8 positions match TRBD1. The CDR3 is 16 residues long. J was trimmed by 7 bases and V by 0 bases; bases with no gene match: 11. Germline V gives CDR1 SGDLS, CDR2 YYNGEE. The CDR3 loop is CASSVGGAQGVRGYTF. CDR3 bases: TGTGCCAGCAGCGTAGGTGGAGCACAGGGGGTTCGTGGCTACACCTTC.

This clonotype has more than one count but fewer than ten. The CDR3 region has the DNA TGTGCCAGCAGCCCTCCCGGGACACCAAATCAGCCCCAGCATTTT. Translated, it gives CASSPPGTPNQPQHF. The J gene is TRBJ1-5, the V gene TRBV3-1, with TRBD1 as a possible D gene (6 bases). V was trimmed by 4 bases and J by 4 bases, leaving 14 bases between them. The CDR3 has 15 residues. The V gene's germline CDR1 is LGHDT and CDR2 YNNKEL (reference sequence).

V gene TRBV9 combines with J gene TRBJ1-2; D is undetermined. The germline V gene encodes CDR1 SGDLS and CDR2 YYNGEE. The length of the CDR3 is 13 residues. Trimming stripped 0 bases from V and 3 bases from J, with 6 bases between. CDR3 in amino acids: CASSVAGYYGYTF. DNA for the CDR3: TGTGCCAGCAGCGTAGCGGGGTACTATGGCTACACCTTC.